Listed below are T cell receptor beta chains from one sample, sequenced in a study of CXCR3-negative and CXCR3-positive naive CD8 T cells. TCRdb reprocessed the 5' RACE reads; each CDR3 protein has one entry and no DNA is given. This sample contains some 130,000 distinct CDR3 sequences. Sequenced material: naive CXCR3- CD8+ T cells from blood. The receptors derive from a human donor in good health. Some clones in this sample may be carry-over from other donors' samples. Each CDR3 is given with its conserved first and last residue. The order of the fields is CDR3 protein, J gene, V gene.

CDR3: CASSQGRNHYEQYF; J: TRBJ2-7; V: TRBV4-3
CDR3: CASGSAGQGILQPQHF; J: TRBJ1-5; V: TRBV12-5
CDR3: CASSLITSGVTDTQYF; J: TRBJ2-3; V: TRBV7-9
CDR3: CAWSVPAGTTDTQYF; J: TRBJ2-3; V: TRBV30
CDR3: CSASPLQGGSYEQYF; J: TRBJ2-7; V: TRBV20-1
CDR3: CASSGFSAGLTDTEAFF; J: TRBJ1-1; V: TRBV25-1
CDR3: CASSPPLAGGSYNEQFF; J: TRBJ2-1; V: TRBV7-9
CDR3: CAWTDRVITEAFF; J: TRBJ1-1; V: TRBV30
CDR3: CSVEPRPNEQFF; J: TRBJ2-1; V: TRBV29-1
CDR3: CASSPGLGEIEEQFF; J: TRBJ2-1; V: TRBV28
CDR3: CASSLGGAGDTGELFF; J: TRBJ2-2; V: TRBV7-6
CDR3: CASSPRTTLREQYF; J: TRBJ2-7; V: TRBV3-1
CDR3: CAWTVTTNTEAFF; J: TRBJ1-1; V: TRBV30
CDR3: CASRGTGSYEQYF; J: TRBJ2-7; V: TRBV28
CDR3: CASSLRGYQETQYF; J: TRBJ2-5; V: TRBV13
CDR3: CASSEGQGSREQYF; J: TRBJ2-7; V: TRBV28
CDR3: CASTTSFPNTGELFF; J: TRBJ2-2; V: TRBV28
CDR3: CASSKEWADRAAKNIQYF; J: TRBJ2-4; V: TRBV21-1
CDR3: CAATGSPDEQYF; J: TRBJ2-7; V: TRBV28
CDR3: CASSLEYSYSPLHF; J: TRBJ1-6; V: TRBV12-3/TRBV12-4
CDR3: CASTMSGGGFGANVLTF; J: TRBJ2-6; V: TRBV7-9
CDR3: CASTGTPSYEQYF; J: TRBJ2-7; V: TRBV2
CDR3: CASSIIYPGELFF; J: TRBJ2-2; V: TRBV19
CDR3: CASSSDRVEQFF; J: TRBJ2-1; V: TRBV5-1
CDR3: CASTKRGQKEGEQYF; J: TRBJ2-7; V: TRBV21-1
CDR3: CASSAFLAGPNWEETQYF; J: TRBJ2-5; V: TRBV6-5
CDR3: CASYGASDTQYF; J: TRBJ2-3; V: TRBV28
CDR3: CASSIGLAGDGEQFF; J: TRBJ2-1; V: TRBV11-2